This TCR beta chain comes out of a study of T cell responses to AZD1222 COVID-19 vaccine. V shed 5 bases and J shed 3 bases, with 14 bases lying between them. Germline CDR1 and CDR2: GTSNPN and SVGIG (reference sequence). The CDR3 runs 13 residues. The method was immunoSEQ multiplex PCR; TCRdb's version includes in-frame clones alone and lacks a portion of them. The sample holds 150,000 to 200,000 clones, about 89% seen once. The TCR comes from an adult in good health. Material: peripheral blood, obtained on day 0 of AZD1222 vaccination. V usage is TRBV30 and J usage is TRBJ2-7, with D perhaps matching TRBD2 (5 bases). The CDR3 coding sequence is TGTGCCTGGGGGAGTCCAGAGCGCTACGAGCAGTACTTC. The encoded protein is CAWGSPERYEQYF.